This TCR beta chain is drawn from a study of blood T cell repertoires in COVID-19. Study context: PBMCs, B-cell-depleted T cells, or T cells provided the cDNA or gDNA that made up the material.

Germline assignment: CDR1 LNHNV and CDR2 YYDKDF (reference sequence). Trimming removed 5 bases at V and 0 bases at J, with 17 bases between. The CDR3 has 17 amino acids. The age range of participants was about 18 to 95 years, with residence in under 30 US areas. Study processing details: Estimation of nucleated cell counts was performed using reference gene primer amplification. Clones were read by immunoSEQ multiplex PCR, and TCRdb kept only the in-frame ones, dropping some. V, J and clone size derive from that table, while D and trimming were established from the DNA sequence. The sample holds 390,000 or so clones, around 87% seen once. The table lists this clone with a count of one.

The sequence was obtained from a woman between 50 and 59 years old who had recovered from COVID-19. The genes are TRBV15 and TRBJ2-1; D is possibly TRBD1 (6 bases). The sample taken for sequencing was PBMCs or T cells enriched from blood (not recorded which). The CDR3, as DNA: TGTGCCACCAGCCCCGTTGTGGGGGCGAACTCCTACAATGAGCAGTTCTTC. Its translation is CATSPVVGANSYNEQFF.